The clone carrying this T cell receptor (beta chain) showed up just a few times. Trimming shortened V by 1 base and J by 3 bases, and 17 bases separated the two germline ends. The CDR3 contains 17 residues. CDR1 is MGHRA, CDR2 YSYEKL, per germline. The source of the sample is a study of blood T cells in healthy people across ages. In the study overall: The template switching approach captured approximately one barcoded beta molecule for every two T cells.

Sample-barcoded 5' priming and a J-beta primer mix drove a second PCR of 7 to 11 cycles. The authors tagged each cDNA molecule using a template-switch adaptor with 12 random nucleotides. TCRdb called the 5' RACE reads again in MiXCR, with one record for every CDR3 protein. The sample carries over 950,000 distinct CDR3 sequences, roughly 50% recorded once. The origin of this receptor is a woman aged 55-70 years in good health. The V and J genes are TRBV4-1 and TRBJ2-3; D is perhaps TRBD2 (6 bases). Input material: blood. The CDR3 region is CASSQVGLTFSTDTQYF. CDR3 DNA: TGCGCCAGCAGCCAAGTTGGACTAACGTTCAGTACAGATACGCAGTATTTT.